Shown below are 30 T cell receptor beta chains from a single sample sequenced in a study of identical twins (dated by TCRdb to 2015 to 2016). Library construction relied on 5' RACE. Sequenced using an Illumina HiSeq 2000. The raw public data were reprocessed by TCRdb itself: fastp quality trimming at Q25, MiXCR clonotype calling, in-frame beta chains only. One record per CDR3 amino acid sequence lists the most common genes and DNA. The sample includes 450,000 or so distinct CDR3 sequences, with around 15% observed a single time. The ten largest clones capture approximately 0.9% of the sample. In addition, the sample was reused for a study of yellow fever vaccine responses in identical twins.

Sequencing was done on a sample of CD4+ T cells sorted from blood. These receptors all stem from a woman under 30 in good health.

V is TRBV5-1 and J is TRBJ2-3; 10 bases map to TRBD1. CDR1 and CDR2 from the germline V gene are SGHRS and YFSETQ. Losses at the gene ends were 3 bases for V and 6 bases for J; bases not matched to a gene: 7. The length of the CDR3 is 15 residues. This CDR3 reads CASSWGQGTGDTQYF. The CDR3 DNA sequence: TGCGCCAGCAGCTGGGGACAGGGGACAGGGGATACGCAGTATTTT.

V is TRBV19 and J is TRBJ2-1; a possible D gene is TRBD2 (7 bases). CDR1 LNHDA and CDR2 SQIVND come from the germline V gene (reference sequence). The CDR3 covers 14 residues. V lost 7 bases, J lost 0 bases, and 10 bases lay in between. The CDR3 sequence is CASTGGLSYNEQFF. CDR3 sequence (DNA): TGTGCCAGTACGGGGGGCCTCTCCTACAATGAGCAGTTCTTC.

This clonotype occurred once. The CDR3 sequence: CATSDSWTSASNEQFF. The CDR3 nucleotides read TGTGCCACCAGTGATTCCTGGACTAGCGCCAGTAATGAGCAGTTCTTC. V and J are TRBV24-1 and TRBJ2-1, with 9 nucleotides matching TRBD2. V lost 2 bases, J lost 7 bases, and 8 bases stayed unmatched. The CDR3 has 16 residues. Germline V gives CDR1 KGHDR, CDR2 SFDVKD.

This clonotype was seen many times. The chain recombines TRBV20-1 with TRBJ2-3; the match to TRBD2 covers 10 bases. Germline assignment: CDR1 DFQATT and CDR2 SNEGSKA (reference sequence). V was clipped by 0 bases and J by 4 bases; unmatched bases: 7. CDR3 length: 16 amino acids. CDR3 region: CSARDLAGDPPDTQYF. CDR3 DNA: TGCAGTGCTAGAGATCTAGCGGGAGATCCTCCAGATACGCAGTATTTT.

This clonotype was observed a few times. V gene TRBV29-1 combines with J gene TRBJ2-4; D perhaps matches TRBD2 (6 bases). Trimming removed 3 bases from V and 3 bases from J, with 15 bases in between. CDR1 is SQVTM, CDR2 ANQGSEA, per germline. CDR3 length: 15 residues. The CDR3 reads CSVDPRRVDKNIQYF. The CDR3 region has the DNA TGCAGCGTTGATCCCCGGAGGGTCGACAAAAACATTCAGTACTTC.

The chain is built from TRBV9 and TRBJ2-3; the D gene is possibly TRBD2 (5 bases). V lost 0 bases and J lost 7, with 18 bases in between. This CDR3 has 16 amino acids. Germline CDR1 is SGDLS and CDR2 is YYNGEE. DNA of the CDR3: TGTGCCAGCAGCGTAGGATGGGGTGGACGGGAATATACGCAGTATTTT. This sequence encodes CASSVGWGGREYTQYF.

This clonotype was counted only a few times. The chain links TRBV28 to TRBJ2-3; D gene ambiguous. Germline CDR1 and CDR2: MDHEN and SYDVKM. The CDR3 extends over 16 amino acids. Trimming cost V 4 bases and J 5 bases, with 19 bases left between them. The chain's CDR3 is CASSSTSPGKVDTQYF. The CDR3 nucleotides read TGTGCCAGCAGTTCCACTTCCCCAGGAAAGGTAGATACGCAGTATTTT.

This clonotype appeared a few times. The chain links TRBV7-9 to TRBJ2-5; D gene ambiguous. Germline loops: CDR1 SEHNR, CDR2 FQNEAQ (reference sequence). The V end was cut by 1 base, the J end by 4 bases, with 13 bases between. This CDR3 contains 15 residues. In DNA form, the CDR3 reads TGTGCCAGCAGCTTAGTTCCTAGGACGGCAGAGACCCAGTACTTC. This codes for CASSLVPRTAETQYF.

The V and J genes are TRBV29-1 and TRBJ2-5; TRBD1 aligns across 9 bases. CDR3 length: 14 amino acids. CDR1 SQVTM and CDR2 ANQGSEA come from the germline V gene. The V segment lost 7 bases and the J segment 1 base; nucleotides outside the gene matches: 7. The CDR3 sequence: CSANRGRGQETQYF. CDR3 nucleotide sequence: TGCAGCGCCAACAGGGGGCGAGGCCAAGAGACCCAGTACTTC.

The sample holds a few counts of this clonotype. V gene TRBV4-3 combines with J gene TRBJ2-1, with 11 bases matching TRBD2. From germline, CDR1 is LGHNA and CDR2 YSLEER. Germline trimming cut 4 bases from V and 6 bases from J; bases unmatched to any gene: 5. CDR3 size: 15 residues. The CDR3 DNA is TGCGCCAGCAGCCGGGGTACTAGCGGGAGCAATGAGCAGTTCTTC. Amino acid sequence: CASSRGTSGSNEQFF.

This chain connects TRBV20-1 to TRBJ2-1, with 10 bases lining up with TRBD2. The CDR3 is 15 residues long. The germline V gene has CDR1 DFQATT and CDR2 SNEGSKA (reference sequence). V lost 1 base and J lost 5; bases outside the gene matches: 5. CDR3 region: CSARGRAGGDNEQFF. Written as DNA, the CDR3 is TGCAGTGCTAGAGGAAGAGCGGGAGGGGACAATGAGCAGTTCTTC.

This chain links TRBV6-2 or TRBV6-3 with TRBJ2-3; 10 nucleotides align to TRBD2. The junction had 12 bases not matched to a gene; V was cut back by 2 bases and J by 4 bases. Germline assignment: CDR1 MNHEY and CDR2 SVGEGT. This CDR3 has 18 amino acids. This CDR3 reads CASSYRRGVAGGSDTQYF. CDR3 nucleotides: TGTGCCAGCAGTTACCGGAGGGGAGTAGCGGGAGGATCAGATACGCAGTATTTT.

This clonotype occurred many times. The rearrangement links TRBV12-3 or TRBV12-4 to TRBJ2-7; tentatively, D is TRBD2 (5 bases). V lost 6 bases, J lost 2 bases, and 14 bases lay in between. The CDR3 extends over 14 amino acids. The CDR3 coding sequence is TGTGCCAGCAGACCGGGAACCCCTCCCTACGAGCAGTACTTC. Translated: CASRPGTPPYEQYF.

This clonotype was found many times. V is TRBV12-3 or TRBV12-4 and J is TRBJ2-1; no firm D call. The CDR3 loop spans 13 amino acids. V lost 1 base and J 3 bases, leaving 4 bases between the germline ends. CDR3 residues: CASSLDYYNEQFF. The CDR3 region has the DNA TGTGCCAGCAGTTTAGACTACTACAATGAGCAGTTCTTC.

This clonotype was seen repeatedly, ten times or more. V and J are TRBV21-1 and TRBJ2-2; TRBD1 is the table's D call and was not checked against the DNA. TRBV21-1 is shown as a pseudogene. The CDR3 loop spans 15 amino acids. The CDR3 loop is CASSLRDRNTGELFF. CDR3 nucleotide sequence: TGTGCCAGCAGCCTCCGGGACAGGAACACCGGGGAGCTGTTTTTT.

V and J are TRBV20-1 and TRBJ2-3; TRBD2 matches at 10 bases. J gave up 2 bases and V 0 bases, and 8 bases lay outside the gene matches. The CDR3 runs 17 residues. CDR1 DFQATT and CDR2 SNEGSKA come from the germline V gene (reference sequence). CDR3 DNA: TGCAGTGCTAGAGATTGGGTGGGACTAGCGTACACAGATACGCAGTATTTT. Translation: CSARDWVGLAYTDTQYF.

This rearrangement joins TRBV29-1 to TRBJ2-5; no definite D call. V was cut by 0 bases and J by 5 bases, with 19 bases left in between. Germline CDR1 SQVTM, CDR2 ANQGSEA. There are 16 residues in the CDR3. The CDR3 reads CSVEDQRRLPWETQYF. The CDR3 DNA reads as TGCAGCGTTGAAGATCAACGTCGACTGCCGTGGGAGACCCAGTACTTC.

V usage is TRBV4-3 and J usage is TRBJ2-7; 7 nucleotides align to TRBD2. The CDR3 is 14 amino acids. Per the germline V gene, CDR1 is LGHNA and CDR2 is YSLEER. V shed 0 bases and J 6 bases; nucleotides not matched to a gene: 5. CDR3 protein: CASSQEAGVFEQYF. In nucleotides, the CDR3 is TGCGCCAGCAGCCAAGAGGCGGGAGTTTTCGAGCAGTACTTC.

The DNA of the CDR3 is TGTGCCACCAGCGAAACAAGGTGGACTGAAGCTTTCTTT. Translated: CATSETRWTEAFF. V gene TRBV15 combines with J gene TRBJ1-1; unclear D gene. The CDR3 has 13 amino acids. Germline V gene sequence: CDR1 LNHNV, CDR2 YYDKDF (reference sequence). V dropped 5 bases and J dropped 5 bases, with 12 bases sitting between them.

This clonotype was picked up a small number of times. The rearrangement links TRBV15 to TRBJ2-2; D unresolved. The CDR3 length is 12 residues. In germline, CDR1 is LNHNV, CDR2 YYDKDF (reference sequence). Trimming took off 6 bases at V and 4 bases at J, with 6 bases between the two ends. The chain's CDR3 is CATRWATGELFF. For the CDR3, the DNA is TGTGCCACCAGGTGGGCCACCGGGGAGCTGTTTTTT. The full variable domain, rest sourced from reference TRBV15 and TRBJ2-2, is DAMVIQNPRYQVTQFGKPVTLSCSQTLNHNVMYWYQQKSSQAPKLLFHYYDKDFNNEADTPDNFQSRRPNTSFCFLDIRSPGLGDTAMYLCATRWATGELFFGEGSRLTVL.

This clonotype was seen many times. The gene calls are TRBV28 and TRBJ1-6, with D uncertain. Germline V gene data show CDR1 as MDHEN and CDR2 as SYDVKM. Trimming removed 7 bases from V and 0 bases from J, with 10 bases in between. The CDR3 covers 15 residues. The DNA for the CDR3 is TGTGCCAGCAAGGGCAGGAGCTCCTATAATTCACCCCTCCACTTT. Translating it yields CASKGRSSYNSPLHF.

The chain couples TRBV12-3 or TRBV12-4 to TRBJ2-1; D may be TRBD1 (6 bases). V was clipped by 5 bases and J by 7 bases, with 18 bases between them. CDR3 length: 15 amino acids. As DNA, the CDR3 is TGTGCCAGCAGTGTACCGGTCAGGGGAATGAATGAGCAGTTCTTC. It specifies CASSVPVRGMNEQFF.

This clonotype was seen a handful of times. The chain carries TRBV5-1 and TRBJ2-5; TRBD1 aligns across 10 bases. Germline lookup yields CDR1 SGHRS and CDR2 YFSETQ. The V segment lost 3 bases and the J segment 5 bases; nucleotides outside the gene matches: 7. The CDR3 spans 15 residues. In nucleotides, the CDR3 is TGCGCCAGCAGCTCCCGGGACAGGGGATTGGAGACCCAGTACTTC. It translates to CASSSRDRGLETQYF.

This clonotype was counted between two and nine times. CDR3 DNA sequence: TGTGCCAGCTCACCGGGACAGGGGGTAAACAATGAGCAGTTCTTC. Translation: CASSPGQGVNNEQFF. J is TRBJ2-1 and V is TRBV18; 11 nucleotides match TRBD1. This CDR3 spans 15 amino acids. The V and J ends lost 3 bases and 5 bases, in that order; junction bases with no gene match: 3. The germline CDR1 and CDR2 sequences are KGHSH and LQKENI.

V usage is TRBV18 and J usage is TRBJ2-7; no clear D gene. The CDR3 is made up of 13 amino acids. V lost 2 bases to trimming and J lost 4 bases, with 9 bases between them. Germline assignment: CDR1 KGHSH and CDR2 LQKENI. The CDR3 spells CASSPFTAYEQYF. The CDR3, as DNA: TGTGCCAGCTCACCATTTACAGCTTACGAGCAGTACTTC.

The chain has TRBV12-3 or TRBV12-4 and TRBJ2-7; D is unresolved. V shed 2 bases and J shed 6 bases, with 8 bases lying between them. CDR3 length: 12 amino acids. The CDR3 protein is CASSLMGSEQYF. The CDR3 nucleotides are TGTGCCAGCAGTTTAATGGGAAGCGAGCAGTACTTC.

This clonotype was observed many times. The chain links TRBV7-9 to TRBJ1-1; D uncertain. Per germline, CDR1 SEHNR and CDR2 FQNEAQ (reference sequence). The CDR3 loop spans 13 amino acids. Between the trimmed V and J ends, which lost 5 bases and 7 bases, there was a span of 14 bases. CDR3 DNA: TGTGCCAGCAGCCGTGGGAACTCCCTTGAAGCTTTCTTT. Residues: CASSRGNSLEAFF.

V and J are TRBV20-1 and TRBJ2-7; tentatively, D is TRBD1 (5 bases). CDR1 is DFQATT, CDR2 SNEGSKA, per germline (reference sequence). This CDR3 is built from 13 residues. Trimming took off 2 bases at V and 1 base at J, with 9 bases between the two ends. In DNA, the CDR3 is TGCAGTGCTAGAAGGGCAGGGTCCTACGAGCAGTACTTC. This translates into CSARRAGSYEQYF.

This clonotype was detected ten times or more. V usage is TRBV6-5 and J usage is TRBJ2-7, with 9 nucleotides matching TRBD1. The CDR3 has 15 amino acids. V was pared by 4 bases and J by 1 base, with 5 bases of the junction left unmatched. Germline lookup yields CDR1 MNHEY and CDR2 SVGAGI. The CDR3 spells CASSSPGTGSYEQYF. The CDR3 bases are TGTGCCAGCAGTTCCCCAGGGACAGGGTCCTACGAGCAGTACTTC.

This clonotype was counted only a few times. The CDR3 loop is CSVGQAYNEQFF. Written as DNA, the CDR3 is TGCAGCGTGGGACAGGCCTACAATGAGCAGTTCTTC. V gene TRBV29-1 combines with J gene TRBJ2-1, with 8 bases identical to TRBD1. CDR1 and CDR2 (germline): SQVTM, ANQGSEA. V dropped 6 bases and J dropped 2; count of bases not matched to a gene: 0. The CDR3 is made up of 12 amino acids.